These 7 T cell receptor beta chains came from one sample sequenced in a study of cytomegalovirus exposure and HLA in healthy donors (dated by TCRdb to about 2017). The method behind the library was the immunoSEQ multiplex PCR assay. The multiplex PCR relied on a mix of 60 forward primers for TCR Vbeta segments and 13 reverse primers for TCR Jbeta segments. TCRdb mirrors the immuneACCESS table, restricted to in-frame sequences. Some clones are absent from its copies; in checked studies, under half trace to an unresolved V gene, and the reason for the others is unknown. This sample comprises some 130,000 clones, about 76% of them detected only once. The top ten constitute about 3.4% of the sample. The sequencing sample was made of PBMCs. These receptors were obtained from a female donor in good health and CMV-seronegative.

The chain couples TRBV13 to TRBJ1-2; no firm D call. Trimming shortened V by 5 bases and J by 7 bases, and 14 bases separated the two germline ends. The CDR3 is 13 amino acids. Germline V lookup: CDR1 PRHDT, CDR2 FYEKMQ (reference sequence). CDR3 sequence (DNA): TGTGCCAGCAGCCTCGGCGGGCCCGGTGGCTACACCTTC. Amino acids: CASSLGGPGGYTF. The full variable domain, completed using reference TRBV13 and TRBJ1-2, is AAGVIQSPRHLIKEKRETATLKCYPIPRHDTVYWYQQGPGQDPQFLISFYEKMQSDKGSIPDRFSAQQFSDYHSELNMSSLELGDSALYFCASSLGGPGGYTFGSGTRLTVV.

The chain links TRBV6-5 to TRBJ1-5; D gene unclear. From germline, CDR1 is MNHEY and CDR2 SVGAGI. This CDR3 has 12 amino acids. V was pared by 4 bases and J by 9 bases, with 10 bases between. As DNA, the CDR3 is TGTGCCAGCAGTTCCACGGGAGGGCCCCAGCATTTT. This codes for CASSSTGGPQHF.

J is TRBJ2-7 and V is TRBV5-6; 8 bases are shared with TRBD1. Germline CDR1 reads SGHDT; CDR2 reads YYEEEE. The V gene end was trimmed by 3 bases and the J gene end by 8 bases; junction bases not matched to a gene: 13. The CDR3 is 15 amino acids. The CDR3, as DNA: TGTGCCAGCAGCTCCCAAGACAGGGGCCGTACGAAGCAGTACTTC. Translated, it gives CASSSQDRGRTKQYF.

This clone is a singleton in its sample. The junction and the germline gene differ at one end; a read error may be behind it. The CDR3 DNA sequence: TGTGCTAGCAGCCCCGGCGGGGGGATCACTGAAGCTTTCTTT. It specifies CASSPGGGITEAFF. This chain uses TRBV7-7 with TRBJ1-1; D might be TRBD1 (5 bases). The germline V gene encodes CDR1 SSHAT and CDR2 FNYEAQ (reference sequence). CDR3 size: 14 residues. The complete variable domain, with remaining parts taken from reference TRBV7-7 and TRBJ1-1, reads GAGVSQSPRYKVTKRGQDVTLRCDPISSHATLYWYQQALGQGPEFLTYFNYEAQPDKSGLPSDRFSAERPEGSISTLTIQRTEQRDSAMYRCASSPGGGITEAFFGQGTRLTVV.

The chain has TRBV7-9 and TRBJ2-5; D might be TRBD2 (5 bases). CDR3 length: 16 residues. CDR1 and CDR2 from the germline V gene are SEHNR and FQNEAQ (reference sequence). The V gene lost 2 bases and the J gene lost 5 bases, with 18 bases spanning the gap. The CDR3 region has the DNA TGTGCCAGCAGCTTAAGCCTCGGACTGTCCGGGGAGACCCAGTACTTC. Its translation: CASSLSLGLSGETQYF.

The chain recombines TRBV18 with TRBJ1-5; a possible D gene is TRBD1 (5 bases). Germline-derived CDR1 and CDR2 are KGHSH and LQKENI. The CDR3 has 15 amino acids. V lost 3 bases and J lost 3, with 12 bases in between. CDR3 region: CASSPAAGFNQPQHF. The DNA of the CDR3 is TGTGCCAGCTCACCTGCTGCAGGGTTCAATCAGCCCCAGCATTTT.

This chain joins TRBV30 and TRBJ1-5; D uncertain. Trimming left V 5 bases short and J 4 bases short, with 12 bases between. Germline V gene lookup returns CDR1 GTSNPN and CDR2 SVGIG (reference sequence). The CDR3 covers 13 residues. The CDR3 DNA sequence: TGTGCCTGGGGCTCGACTAATAATCAGCCCCAGCATTTT. This codes for CAWGSTNNQPQHF.